The present T cell receptor beta chain was sequenced within a study of blood T cell repertoires in COVID-19. In the study overall: The origin of the acute and convalescent COVID-19 samples was the United States, Italy and Spain. T cells, B-cell-depleted T cells, or PBMCs provided the cDNA or gDNA that served as material.

As originally analysed: For nucleated cells, counts were estimated from reference gene primer amplification. Assay: immunoSEQ multiplex PCR; the TCRdb copy retains only in-frame clones and omits some. V, J and clone size are those of that table, while D and trimming were read from the DNA. Found here are a few hundred thousand clones, around nine tenths of them singletons; the top ten hold 3%. The J segment lost 0 bases and the V segment lost 3 bases, leaving 5 bases of the junction unmatched. Germline V gives CDR1 SGHRS, CDR2 YFSETQ. This CDR3 has 15 amino acids. Specimen: peripheral blood. The receptor comes from a man in his sixties with acute or convalescent COVID-19. This chain links TRBV5-1 with TRBJ1-1; TRBD1 aligns across 7 bases. The CDR3 sequence is CASSSQQGVNTEAFF. The CDR3 DNA reads TGCGCCAGCAGCTCTCAGCAGGGGGTGAACACTGAAGCTTTCTTT. Variable domain in full (rest from reference TRBV5-1 and TRBJ1-1): KAGVTQTPRYLIKTRGQQVTLSCSPISGHRSVSWYQQTPGQGLQFLFEYFSETQRNKGNFPGRFSGRQFSNSRSEMNVSTLELGDSALYLCASSSQQGVNTEAFFGQGTRLTVV.